These 18 T cell receptor beta chains came from one sample sequenced in a study of T cell repertoires in MIS-A myocarditis. This table comes from immunoSEQ multiplex PCR, and its TCRdb copy is limited to in-frame clones, with some not included. The sample carries 13,000 to 15,000 clones, around 74% recorded once. Sequenced input: left ventricle heart tissue obtained at autopsy. The source of these receptors is a man younger than 35 with fulminant myocarditis from multisystem inflammatory syndrome in adults (MIS-A) after COVID-19.

This clone was recorded once. The genes are TRBV6-2 or TRBV6-3 and TRBJ2-1, with 9 nucleotides matching TRBD1. CDR1 and CDR2 from the germline V gene are MNHEY and SVGEGT. The CDR3 covers 18 residues. V lost 4 bases, J lost 6 bases, and 16 bases stayed unmatched. The CDR3 DNA is TGTGCCAGCAGTTTACGCCCCCATGGGGGACAGGGACTCAATGAGCAGTTCTTC. Translation: CASSLRPHGGQGLNEQFF.

The V gene is TRBV4-3, the J gene TRBJ2-5; D unresolved. V was clipped by 3 bases and J by 2 bases, with 13 bases between them. CDR3 length equals 15 residues. Germline CDR1 LGHNA, CDR2 YSLEER. This CDR3 is CASSQNGRPQETQYF. CDR3 sequence (DNA): TGCGCCAGCAGCCAGAACGGGCGGCCACAAGAGACCCAGTACTTC.

The chain combines TRBV7-8 with TRBJ2-1, with D possibly matching TRBD2 (5 bases). This CDR3 has 13 residues. Between the trimmed V and J ends, which lost 0 bases and 8 bases, there was a span of 8 bases. Germline CDR1 and CDR2: SGHVS and FQNEAQ. The DNA of the CDR3 is TGTGCCAGCAGCTTAGCCACAGCGGATGAGCAGTTCTTC. Amino acid sequence: CASSLATADEQFF.

The rearrangement uses TRBV2 and TRBJ2-5; D may be TRBD1 or TRBD2 (5 bases each). Per the germline V gene, CDR1 is SNHLY and CDR2 is FYNNEI. This CDR3 is 20 amino acids long. V was shortened by 2 bases and J by 4 bases, with 29 bases between the two germline ends. CDR3 sequence (DNA): TGTGCCAGCAGTGAAAGGGTCTTATCGACCCTAGGGGAGCGTGGAGAGACCCAGTACTTC. Translation gives CASSERVLSTLGERGETQYF.

CDR3 residues: CASSLRTGAGEAFF. CDR3 sequence (DNA): TGCGCCAGCAGCTTAAGGACAGGGGCTGGTGAAGCTTTCTTT. V usage is TRBV5-1 and J usage is TRBJ1-1; 9 bases map to TRBD1. The germline CDR1 and CDR2 sequences are SGHRS and YFSETQ. V shed 2 bases, J shed 7 bases, and the junction held 6 bases outside the gene matches. This CDR3 contains 14 residues. Combining the CDR3 with reference TRBV5-1 and TRBJ1-1 gives the whole variable domain KAGVTQTPRYLIKTRGQQVTLSCSPISGHRSVSWYQQTPGQGLQFLFEYFSETQRNKGNFPGRFSGRQFSNSRSEMNVSTLELGDSALYLCASSLRTGAGEAFFGQGTRLTVV.

This chain uses TRBV2 with TRBJ2-7; TRBD1 matches 7 bases. CDR1 is SNHLY, CDR2 FYNNEI, per germline. J was trimmed by 2 bases and V by 2 bases; bases with no gene match: 6. This CDR3 is 15 amino acids long. This chain's CDR3 is CASSERTGETYEQYF. Here the CDR3 DNA reads TGTGCCAGCAGTGAAAGGACAGGTGAGACCTACGAGCAGTACTTC.

In its sample, this clone was seen a few times. The chain has TRBV7-9 and TRBJ2-1; 14 bases align to TRBD2. Germline loops: CDR1 SEHNR, CDR2 FQNEAQ (reference sequence). The ends lost 3 bases at V and 8 bases at J; junction bases unmatched: 3. This CDR3 spans 15 amino acids. This CDR3 is CASSFGTSGRHEQFF. CDR3 in DNA: TGTGCCAGCAGCTTCGGGACTAGCGGGAGACATGAGCAGTTCTTC.

This chain uses TRBV7-9 with TRBJ2-7; 11 nucleotides line up with TRBD2. V lost 5 bases, J lost 4 bases, and 4 bases stayed unmatched. This CDR3 contains 14 residues. CDR1 is SEHNR and CDR2 is FQNEAQ in the germline V gene (reference sequence). CDR3 sequence: CASSDGTSGYEQYF. CDR3 DNA: TGTGCCAGCAGCGACGGGACTAGCGGTTACGAGCAGTACTTC.

The J gene is TRBJ1-5, the V gene TRBV6-6; 7 bases are shared with TRBD1. With V trimmed by 4 bases and J by 4 bases, 7 bases remained unmatched. Germline CDR1 reads MNHNY; CDR2 reads SVGAGI (reference sequence). The CDR3 totals 15 residues. In DNA, the CDR3 is TGTGCCAGCAGTTCCTGGACAGGCCGTAATCAGCCCCAGCATTTT. It specifies CASSSWTGRNQPQHF.

The chain joins TRBV6-5 to TRBJ1-5; the D gene is possibly TRBD1 (5 bases). In germline, CDR1 is MNHEY, CDR2 SVGAGI. The CDR3 spans 14 residues. Trimming shortened V by 0 bases and J by 7 bases, and 10 bases separated the two germline ends. The CDR3 spells CASSYSGARQPQHF. CDR3 DNA sequence: TGTGCCAGCAGTTACTCTGGGGCAAGACAGCCCCAGCATTTT.

This sequence joins TRBV6-5 and TRBJ2-3; 8 bases match TRBD2. There are 15 residues in the CDR3. Germline-derived CDR1 and CDR2 are MNHEY and SVGAGI. V dropped 6 bases and J dropped 2; count of bases not matched to a gene: 7. CDR3 bases: TGTGCCAGCAGCCAGCTAGCGGGCCTCACAGATACGCAGTATTTT. Protein product: CASSQLAGLTDTQYF.

This chain joins TRBV18 and TRBJ2-7; 7 nucleotides match TRBD1. Looked up from germline, CDR1 is KGHSH and CDR2 is LQKENI. CDR3 length equals 15 residues. J was trimmed by 6 bases and V by 0 bases; bases with no gene match: 8. CDR3 sequence reads: CASSPPSGQTFEQYF. Written as DNA, the CDR3 is TGTGCCAGCTCACCACCTTCGGGACAGACTTTCGAGCAGTACTTC.

CDR3 protein: CAWAIKGEGKLFF. The CDR3 nucleotides read TGTGCCTGGGCAATAAAGGGTGAGGGTAAACTGTTTTTT. The chain combines TRBV30 with TRBJ1-4; D is undetermined. This CDR3 has 13 residues. The germline CDR1 and CDR2 sequences are GTSNPN and SVGIG (reference sequence). Trimming removed 5 bases from V and 11 bases from J, with 18 bases in between.

A few counts support this clone. This chain uses TRBV28 with TRBJ2-7, with TRBD1 matching over 8 bases. The CDR3 spans 15 residues. The V gene end was trimmed by 6 bases and the J gene end by 1 base; junction bases not matched to a gene: 8. Germline V gives CDR1 MDHEN, CDR2 SYDVKM. CDR3 amino acids: CASSRAHRGSYEQYF. The CDR3 DNA sequence: TGTGCCAGCAGCCGTGCCCACAGGGGGTCCTACGAGCAGTACTTC.

This clone is medium-sized within its sample. The chain uses TRBV19 and TRBJ1-5; TRBD1 might be the D (5 bases). Germline CDR1 and CDR2: LNHDA and SQIVND (reference sequence). The CDR3 spans 15 residues. V was shortened by 4 bases and J by 1 base, with 11 bases between the two germline ends. CDR3 sequence: CASSTGTASNQPQHF. As DNA, the CDR3 is TGTGCCAGTAGTACCGGGACCGCAAGCAATCAGCCCCAGCATTTT.

The chain has TRBV28 and TRBJ2-7; TRBD2 is a possible D gene (5 bases). Germline values: CDR1 MDHEN, CDR2 SYDVKM. The CDR3 sequence is 16 residues long. V gave up 5 bases and J gave up 7 bases, with 24 bases separating them. CDR3: CASSPERRAALLEQYF. DNA for the CDR3: TGTGCCAGCAGTCCCGAGAGGCGGGCCGCACTATTAGAGCAGTACTTC.

This rearrangement joins TRBV19 to TRBJ2-7, with D uncertain. The CDR3 is made up of 14 amino acids. Germline V gene sequence: CDR1 LNHDA, CDR2 SQIVND (reference sequence). Trimming stripped 0 bases from V and 7 bases from J, with 13 bases between. The chain's CDR3 is CASSIETPTREQYF. CDR3 coding DNA: TGTGCCAGTAGTATAGAGACACCTACGAGGGAGCAGTACTTC. Using reference TRBV19 and TRBJ2-7 for the parts outside the CDR3, the full variable domain is DGGITQSPKYLFRKEGQNVTLSCEQNLNHDAMYWYRQDPGQGLRLIYYSQIVNDFQKGDIAEGYSVSREKKESFPLTVTSAQKNPTAFYLCASSIETPTREQYFGPGTRLTVT.

The V call is TRBV2, the J call TRBJ1-4; D is uncertain. Trimming removed 10 bases at V and 2 bases at J, with 14 bases between. Germline V gives CDR1 SNHLY, CDR2 FYNNEI. The CDR3 extends over 14 amino acids. This CDR3 reads CATRMEATNEKLFF. CDR3 DNA: TGTGCCACCCGAATGGAGGCCACTAATGAAAAACTGTTTTTT.